The rows below give T cell receptor beta chains drawn from one sample of a study of beta chain features in type 1 diabetes. The protocol was immunoSEQ multiplex PCR, while the TCRdb copy is restricted to in-frame clones and leaves out a portion. The sample lists 300,000 to 350,000 clones; 12% to 15% were seen once. Sequenced input: central memory CD4+ T cells from blood. The source is a man aged 30 to 39 in good health. The CDR3 runs from the conserved cysteine through the conserved F or W. A D gene is named only where the DNA matches it firmly. Only part of the rows carry a size: once, few, many, or a class if the clone is expanded.

NA,TRBV4-3,few,TRBJ2-5,TGCGCCAGCAGCCAAGACCTAATTCGGGGGGAGACCCAGTACTTC,CASSQDLIRGETQYF
NA,TRBV6-5,NA,TRBJ1-1,TGTGCCAGCAGCCCCTTCGGTGGGCTGAACACTGAAGCTTTCTTT,CASSPFGGLNTEAFF
NA,TRBV19,few,TRBJ2-2,TGTGCCAGTAGTTCTGGGGTAGCCCCTCTTCGTCTGTTTTTT,CASSSGVAPLRLFF
NA,TRBV9,NA,TRBJ2-1,TGTGCCAGCAGCCTTCAAGGGCTGAGCTCCTACAATGAGCAGTTCTTC,CASSLQGLSSYNEQFF
NA,TRBV18,NA,TRBJ1-1,TGTGCCAGCTCACCAAAGGGGAGAGGCACTGAAGCTTTCTTT,CASSPKGRGTEAFF
NA,TRBV7-2,NA,TRBJ2-1,TGTGCCAGCAGCCCCAGGGGTGGTCCCAGCTCCTACAATGAGCAGTTCTTC,CASSPRGGPSSYNEQFF
TRBD1,TRBV18,few,TRBJ2-2,TGTGCCAGCTCGCCCGGGACAGAGAACACCGGGGAGCTGTTTTTT,CASSPGTENTGELFF
NA,TRBV6-1,NA,TRBJ1-5,TGTGCCAGCAGTGAAATGGCAGGGGCGGTACGGCAGCCCCAGCATTTT,CASSEMAGAVRQPQHF
TRBD2,TRBV5-1,NA,TRBJ2-3,TGCGCCAGCAGCCCTGCGGGGGACACAGATACGCAGTATTTT,CASSPAGDTDTQYF
NA,TRBV7-2,few,TRBJ2-4,TGTGCCAGCAGCTTGGGGGGGCCGGAAAACATTCAGTACTTC,CASSLGGPENIQYF
TRBD2,TRBV10-3,few,TRBJ2-1,TGTGCCATCATGGCCGGTCGGGGTAGCGGGGGCAATGAGCAGTTCTTC,CAIMAGRGSGGNEQFF
TRBD2,TRBV25-1,NA,TRBJ2-1,TGTGCCAGCACCCCGCGGGGCGGGGGGGCCTACAATGAGCAGTTCTTC,CASTPRGGGAYNEQFF
TRBD1,TRBV7-6,NA,TRBJ2-1,TGTGCCAGCAGCTTAGGGCAGGGGGCGCTTAGCAATGAGCAGTTCTTC,CASSLGQGALSNEQFF
NA,TRBV7-2,NA,TRBJ1-1,TGTGCCAGCAGCGTCGGGTTAGGGAACACTGAAGCTTTCTTT,CASSVGLGNTEAFF
TRBD2,TRBV9,NA,TRBJ2-3,TGTGCCAGCAGCGTAACTTCCGGGGGGGTTACGCAGTATTTT,CASSVTSGGVTQYF
NA,TRBV5-4,NA,TRBJ1-1,TGTGCCAGCAGCTTGGGGCGCGGGATGAACACTGAAGCTTTCTTT,CASSLGRGMNTEAFF